This T cell receptor (beta chain) was obtained from a study of cytomegalovirus exposure and HLA in healthy donors. Use of 60 Vbeta and 13 Jbeta primers characterized the PCR. This table comes from immunoSEQ multiplex PCR, and its TCRdb copy is limited to in-frame clones, with some not included. The repertoire has some 150,000 clones, around three quarters of them found once; the top ten carry roughly 6.7%. The sequence was collected from a woman in her forties in good health and CMV-seropositive. The sequenced material came from PBMCs.

CDR3 nucleotide sequence: TGTGCCAGCAGCTGGGACCGGGACAACGGGCCCCTCCACTTT. As protein: CASSWDRDNGPLHF. The chain has TRBV11-1 and TRBJ1-6, with a weak D call TRBD1 (6 bases). Trimming pared 4 bases from V and 13 bases from J, leaving 17 bases between. The germline gives CDR1 SGHAT, CDR2 FQDESV (reference sequence). CDR3 length: 14 amino acids.